The source of this TCR beta chain is a study of blood T cells in healthy people across ages. This CDR3 spans 13 amino acids. CDR1 and CDR2 (germline): SGHRS, YFSETQ. Trimming removed 10 bases from V and 7 bases from J, with 21 bases in between. Alongside a J-beta primer mix, a sample-barcoded 5' primer served in a second PCR lasting about 6 to 11 cycles. All cDNA molecules were each tagged by a template-switch adaptor with 12 random nucleotides. In TCRdb, the 5' RACE reads were re-called with MiXCR into one record per CDR3 protein. The sample holds some 1.5 million distinct CDR3 sequences, roughly two fifths seen once.

The V gene is TRBV5-1, the J gene TRBJ2-7; perhaps TRBD2 as D (5 bases). The TCR was taken from a woman aged 18-29 years in good health. Material for sequencing was blood. CDR3 in amino acids: CAFATNPYNEQYF. CDR3 in DNA: TGCGCCTTTGCGACTAATCCCTACAATGAGCAGTACTTC.